This is a list of T cell receptor beta chains from one sample in a study of blood T cell repertoires in COVID-19. The method was immunoSEQ multiplex PCR; TCRdb's version includes in-frame clones alone and lacks a portion of them. The data contain around 70,000 clones, about four fifths of them seen just once; the ten biggest clones take up over 35%. Sequenced material: peripheral blood. The receptor set was obtained from a man aged 65 to 79 with acute or convalescent COVID-19. Each CDR3 is given with its conserved first and last residue. Fields, in order: CDR3 protein, CDR3 DNA, clone size, D gene, V gene, J gene. The D gene is left open where the match is weak. Size tells how often a clone was seen (once, few, many) or the class of an expanded clone, and some rows leave it out.

cdr3_aa: CASSDQGSYGYTF
cdr3_nt: TGTGCCAGCAGTGACCAGGGGAGCTATGGCTACACCTTC
clone_size: .
d_call: .
v_call: TRBV2
j_call: TRBJ1-2

cdr3_aa: CASKRSRAYTGELFF
cdr3_nt: TGTGCCAGCAAGCGGAGCAGAGCGTACACCGGGGAGCTGTTTTTT
clone_size: .
d_call: .
v_call: TRBV7-2
j_call: TRBJ2-2

cdr3_aa: CASQTSSTGRNSPLHF
cdr3_nt: TGTGCCAGTCAGACCTCCTCGACAGGGCGTAATTCACCCCTCCACTTT
clone_size: once
d_call: TRBD1
v_call: TRBV19
j_call: TRBJ1-6

cdr3_aa: CASSIQGPGNTIYF
cdr3_nt: TGTGCCAGCAGCATACAGGGGCCGGGAAACACCATATATTTT
clone_size: .
d_call: TRBD1
v_call: TRBV7-2
j_call: TRBJ1-3

cdr3_aa: CASSRNGQGADIQYF
cdr3_nt: TGTGCCAGCAGTCGCAACGGACAGGGGGCGGACATTCAGTACTTC
clone_size: .
d_call: TRBD1
v_call: TRBV11-3
j_call: TRBJ2-4

cdr3_aa: CASSRGTGATTGELFF
cdr3_nt: TGTGCCAGCAGTCGGGGGACAGGGGCGACCACCGGGGAGCTGTTTTTT
clone_size: .
d_call: TRBD1
v_call: TRBV2
j_call: TRBJ2-2

cdr3_aa: CASSMGWAQPNEKLFF
cdr3_nt: TGTGCCAGTAGTATGGGCTGGGCGCAGCCGAATGAAAAACTGTTTTTT
clone_size: .
d_call: .
v_call: TRBV19
j_call: TRBJ1-4

cdr3_aa: CASSLAPGVPFQETQYF
cdr3_nt: TGTGCCAGCAGCTTAGCGCCAGGGGTTCCCTTCCAAGAGACCCAGTACTTC
clone_size: .
d_call: .
v_call: TRBV7-9
j_call: TRBJ2-5

cdr3_aa: CASSPTEASGGETQYF
cdr3_nt: TGTGCCAGCTCACCCACCGAGGCTAGCGGGGGAGAGACCCAGTACTTC
clone_size: .
d_call: TRBD2
v_call: TRBV18
j_call: TRBJ2-5

cdr3_aa: CASRRDLISPLHF
cdr3_nt: TGTGCCAGCAGGCGGGATCTAATTTCACCCCTCCACTTT
clone_size: .
d_call: .
v_call: TRBV5-5
j_call: TRBJ1-6

cdr3_aa: CASSLGAGRGRSKTQYF
cdr3_nt: TGTGCCAGCAGCTTAGGGGCAGGGCGCGGGAGGAGCAAGACCCAGTACTTC
clone_size: .
d_call: TRBD2
v_call: TRBV7-8
j_call: TRBJ2-5

cdr3_aa: CASSLIAGEGTDTQYF
cdr3_nt: TGTGCCAGCAGCCTCATAGCGGGGGAGGGCACAGATACGCAGTATTTT
clone_size: .
d_call: TRBD2
v_call: TRBV9
j_call: TRBJ2-3

cdr3_aa: CASRRGRYNEQFF
cdr3_nt: TGTGCCAGCAGGAGAGGGCGCTACAATGAGCAGTTCTTC
clone_size: .
d_call: .
v_call: TRBV27
j_call: TRBJ2-1

cdr3_aa: CASSQDLGRQGGYGYTF
cdr3_nt: TGCGCCAGCAGCCAAGACCTCGGCAGACAGGGAGGTTATGGCTACACCTTC
clone_size: few
d_call: TRBD1
v_call: TRBV4-3
j_call: TRBJ1-2